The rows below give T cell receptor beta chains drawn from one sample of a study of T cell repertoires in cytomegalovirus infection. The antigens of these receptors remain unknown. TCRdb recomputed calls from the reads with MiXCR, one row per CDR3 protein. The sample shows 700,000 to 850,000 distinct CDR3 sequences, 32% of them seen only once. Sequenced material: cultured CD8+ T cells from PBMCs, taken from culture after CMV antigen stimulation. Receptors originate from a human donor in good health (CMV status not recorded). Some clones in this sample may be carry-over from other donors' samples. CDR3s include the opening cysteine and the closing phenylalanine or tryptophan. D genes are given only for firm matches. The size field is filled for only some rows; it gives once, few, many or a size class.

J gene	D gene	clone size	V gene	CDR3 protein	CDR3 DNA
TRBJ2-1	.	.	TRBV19	CASSADGSYNEQFF	TGTGCCAGTAGTGCAGACGGCTCCTACAATGAGCAGTTCTTC
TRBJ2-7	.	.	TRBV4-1	CASSQGQNYEQYF	TGCGCCAGCAGCCAAGGACAGAACTACGAGCAGTACTTC
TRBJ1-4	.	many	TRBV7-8	CASSLESGEPPMFF	TGTGCCAGCAGCTTAGAGTCAGGGGAACCCCCGATGTTTTTT
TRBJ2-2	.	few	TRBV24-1	CATSDRHRDNTGELFF	TGTGCCACCAGTGATCGTCACAGGGATAACACCGGGGAGCTGTTTTTT
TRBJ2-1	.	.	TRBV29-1	CSGGGLGSSYNEQFF	TGCAGCGGGGGAGGACTGGGGAGCTCCTACAATGAGCAGTTCTTC
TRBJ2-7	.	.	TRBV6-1	CASKDQPRYYEQYF	TGTGCCAGCAAGGATCAGCCGCGGTACTACGAGCAGTACTTC
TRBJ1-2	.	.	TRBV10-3	CAINDGSPAYGYTF	TGTGCCATCAACGACGGTAGCCCGGCCTATGGCTACACCTTC
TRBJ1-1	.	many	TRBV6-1	CASRFLDRNTEAFF	TGTGCCAGCAGATTCCTGGACAGGAACACTGAAGCTTTCTTT
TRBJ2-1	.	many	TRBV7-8	CASSFPEAPSYNEQFF	TGTGCCAGCAGCTTTCCAGAAGCGCCATCCTACAATGAGCAGTTCTTC
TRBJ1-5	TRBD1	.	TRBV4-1	CASSFIVPGQDFLPQHF	TGCGCCAGCAGCTTTATTGTACCCGGACAGGACTTTCTACCCCAGCATTTT
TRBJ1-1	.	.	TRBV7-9	CASSPGALYTEAFF	TGTGCCAGCAGCCCCGGAGCCCTTTACACTGAAGCTTTCTTT
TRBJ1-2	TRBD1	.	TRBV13	CANYWSETGTNYGYTF	TGTGCCAACTACTGGTCCGAGACAGGGACTAACTATGGCTACACCTTC
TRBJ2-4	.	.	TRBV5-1	CASSPDSAKNIQYF	TGCGCCAGCAGCCCGGACAGTGCCAAAAACATTCAGTACTTC
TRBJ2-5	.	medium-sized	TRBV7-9	CASSRGAETQYF	TGTGCCAGCAGCCGAGGGGCCGAGACCCAGTACTTC
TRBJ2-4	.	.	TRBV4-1	CASSQALSAGLRNIQYF	TGCGCCAGCAGCCAAGCTCTCTCGGCAGGGCTGAGGAACATTCAGTACTTC
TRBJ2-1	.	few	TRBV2	CATMGGSYNEQFF	TGTGCCACCATGGGGGGATCCTACAATGAGCAGTTCTTC
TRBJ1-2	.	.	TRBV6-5	CASSYSPGGGGPYGYTF	TGTGCCAGCAGTTATTCGCCGGGGGGCGGTGGCCCCTATGGCTACACCTTC
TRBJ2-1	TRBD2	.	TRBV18	CASSPGLGADLNSYNEQFF	TGTGCCAGCTCACCAGGACTAGGTGCGGACCTAAACTCCTACAATGAGCAGTTCTTC
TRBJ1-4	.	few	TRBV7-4	CASSLSVGPSLRKLFF	TGTGCCAGCAGCCTAAGTGTAGGGCCGAGTCTCCGAAAACTGTTTTTT
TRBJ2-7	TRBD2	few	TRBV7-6	CASSIWTSPYEQYF	TGTGCCAGCAGCATTTGGACTAGCCCTTACGAGCAGTACTTC
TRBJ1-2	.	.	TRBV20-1	CSAPIVTMRGYGYTF	TGCAGTGCCCCCATCGTAACCATGAGGGGTTATGGCTACACCTTC
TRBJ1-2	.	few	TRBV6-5	CASSYTPGLSYGYTF	TGTGCCAGCAGTTACACTCCGGGACTAAGCTATGGCTACACCTTC
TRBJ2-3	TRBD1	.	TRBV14	CASDQGAADTQYF	TGTGCCAGCGATCAGGGGGCGGCAGATACGCAGTATTTT
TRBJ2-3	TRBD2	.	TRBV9	CASSAGGGGATDTQYF	TGTGCCAGCAGCGCGGGGGGCGGGGGGGCGACAGATACGCAGTATTTT
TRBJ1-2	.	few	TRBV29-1	CSVTGWDYGYTF	TGCAGCGTAACAGGGTGGGACTATGGCTACACCTTC
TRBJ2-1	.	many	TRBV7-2	CASTFTYNEQFF	TGTGCCAGCACCTTTACCTACAATGAGCAGTTCTTC
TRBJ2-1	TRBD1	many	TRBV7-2	CASSDRGGGPYNEQFF	TGTGCCAGCAGCGACAGGGGGGGGGGGCCCTACAATGAGCAGTTCTTC
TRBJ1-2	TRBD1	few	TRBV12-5	CASGLTGGYGYTF	TGTGCTAGTGGTCTGACAGGGGGCTATGGCTACACCTTC
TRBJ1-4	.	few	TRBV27	CASSPGTLPNEKLFF	TGTGCCAGCAGTCCTGGTACTTTACCTAATGAAAAACTGTTTTTT
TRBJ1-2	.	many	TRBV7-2	CASSSMDGSYGYTF	TGTGCCAGCAGCTCTATGGACGGATCCTATGGCTACACCTTC
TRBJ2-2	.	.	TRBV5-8	CASGTGPAGGELFF	TGTGCCAGCGGCACCGGGCCCGCGGGCGGGGAGCTGTTTTTT
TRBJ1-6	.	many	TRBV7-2	CASSSTVIVAYNSPLHF	TGTGCCAGCAGCTCGACAGTCATTGTCGCTTATAATTCACCCCTCCACTTT
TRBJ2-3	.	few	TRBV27	CASSQGWTDTQYF	TGTGCCAGCAGTCAGGGGTGGACAGATACGCAGTATTTT
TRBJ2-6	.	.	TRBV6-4	CASSPSDSSGANVLTF	TGTGCCAGCAGCCCCTCGGACAGCTCTGGGGCCAACGTCCTGACTTTC
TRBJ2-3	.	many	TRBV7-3	CASSLNGAGSTDTQYF	TGTGCCAGCAGCCTCAATGGGGCAGGGAGCACAGATACGCAGTATTTT
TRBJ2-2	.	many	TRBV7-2	CASSLLERYGELFF	TGTGCCAGCAGCTTATTGGAGAGATACGGGGAGCTGTTTTTT
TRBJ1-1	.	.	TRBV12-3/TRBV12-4	CASTPLAGQNTEAFF	TGTGCCAGCACTCCCCTGGCGGGCCAAAACACTGAAGCTTTCTTT
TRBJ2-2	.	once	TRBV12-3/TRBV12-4	CASSRQQERGNTGELFF	TGTGCCAGCAGTCGGCAACAGGAGAGGGGAAACACCGGGGAGCTGTTTTTT
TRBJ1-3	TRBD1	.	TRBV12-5	CASGWDRGPGNTIYF	TGTGCTAGTGGTTGGGACAGGGGTCCGGGAAACACCATATATTTT
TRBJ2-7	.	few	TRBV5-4	CASSFLSNEQYF	TGTGCCAGCAGCTTCCTCAGCAACGAGCAGTACTTC
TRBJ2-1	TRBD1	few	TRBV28	CASSLWDRGQDEQFF	TGTGCCAGCAGTTTATGGGACAGGGGTCAGGATGAGCAGTTCTTC
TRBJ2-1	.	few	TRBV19	CASSMDSGVSYNEQFF	TGTGCCAGTAGTATGGATTCGGGGGTTTCCTACAATGAGCAGTTCTTC
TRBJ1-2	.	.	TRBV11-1	CASSLRPREENGYTF	TGTGCCAGCAGCCTAAGACCCCGGGAAGAAAATGGCTACACCTTC
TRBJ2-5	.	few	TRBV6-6	CASSYSSVQRETQYF	TGTGCCAGCAGTTACTCGAGCGTACAGCGGGAGACCCAGTACTTC
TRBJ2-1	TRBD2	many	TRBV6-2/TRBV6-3	CASSKTSGSGEQFF	TGTGCCAGCAGCAAGACTAGCGGATCAGGAGAGCAGTTCTTC
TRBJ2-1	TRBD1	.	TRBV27	CASSFRQGALYNEQFF	TGTGCCAGCAGTTTCCGACAGGGGGCTTTATACAATGAGCAGTTCTTC
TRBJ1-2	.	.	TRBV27	CASSFSGYGGRGYTF	TGTGCCAGCAGTTTTAGCGGGTACGGAGGGAGGGGCTACACCTTC
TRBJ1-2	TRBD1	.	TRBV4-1	CTSSQAGQLYGYTF	TGCACCAGCAGCCAAGCGGGACAGTTGTATGGCTACACCTTC
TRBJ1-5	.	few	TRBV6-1	CASSEVRGSYNQPQHF	TGTGCCAGCAGTGAAGTCAGGGGTTCCTACAATCAGCCCCAGCATTTT
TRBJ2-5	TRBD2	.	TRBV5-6	CASSLTSGPAETQYF	TGTGCCAGCAGCCTTACTAGCGGGCCCGCAGAGACCCAGTACTTC
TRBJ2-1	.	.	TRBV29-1	CSTLPSYNEQFF	TGCAGCACTCTCCCCTCCTACAATGAGCAGTTCTTC
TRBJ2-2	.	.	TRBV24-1	CATGDERRDGNTGELFF	TGTGCCACCGGTGATGAGCGCCGGGACGGCAACACCGGGGAGCTGTTTTTT
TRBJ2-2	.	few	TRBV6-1	CASSEANTGELFF	TGTGCCAGCAGTGAAGCGAACACCGGGGAGCTGTTTTTT
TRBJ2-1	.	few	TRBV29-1	CSVEEDQGVRYNEQFF	TGCAGCGTTGAAGAGGATCAAGGGGTTCGTTACAATGAGCAGTTCTTC
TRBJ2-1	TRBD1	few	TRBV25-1	CASSEFLGQGSSYNEQFF	TGTGCCAGCAGTGAATTTCTAGGACAGGGGAGCTCCTACAATGAGCAGTTCTTC